One and the same sample provided the 15 T cell receptor beta chains below, sequenced in a study of blood T cell repertoires in COVID-19. The repertoire was sequenced with immunoSEQ multiplex PCR; TCRdb's copy has only in-frame clones and lacks some. The profile covers about 500,000 clones, with nearly 90% appearing a single time and around 0.92% taken by the ten largest. Material: peripheral blood. The receptor set was obtained from a man younger than 30 with COVID-19, enrolled during active disease.

This chain uses TRBV19 with TRBJ1-2, with D possibly TRBD1 on 5 matching bases. CDR1 and CDR2 (germline): LNHDA, SQIVND (reference sequence). Trimming left V 2 bases short and J 8 bases short, with 15 bases between. The CDR3 is 14 amino acids. CDR3 DNA sequence: TGTGCCAGTAGTATATCGGCCCAGGGTCACGGCTACACCTTC. It codes for CASSISAQGHGYTF.

The chain recombines TRBV7-9 with TRBJ2-7, with D uncertain. This CDR3 spans 14 amino acids. CDR1 and CDR2 (germline): SEHNR, FQNEAQ (reference sequence). Trimming cost V 5 bases and J 0 bases, with 11 bases left between them. Here the CDR3 reads CASSPRRSSYEQYF. CDR3 in DNA: TGTGCCAGCAGCCCGCGAAGGAGCTCCTACGAGCAGTACTTC.

The chain carries TRBV6-2 or TRBV6-3 and TRBJ2-7; 9 positions match TRBD1. The V segment lost 2 bases and the J segment 2 bases; nucleotides outside the gene matches: 1. Germline V gene sequence: CDR1 MNHEY, CDR2 SVGEGT. CDR3 size: 14 residues. Written as DNA, the CDR3 is TGTGCCAGCAGTTACGGGACAGGGACCTACGAGCAGTACTTC. Protein sequence: CASSYGTGTYEQYF.

The chain employs TRBV15 and TRBJ2-1; 7 positions match TRBD1. V lost 1 base and J lost 1; bases outside the gene matches: 1. There are 15 residues in the CDR3. The germline gives CDR1 LNHNV, CDR2 YYDKDF (reference sequence). The CDR3 loop reads CATSRGQGSYNEQFF. The CDR3 nucleotides are TGTGCCACCAGCAGAGGACAGGGTTCCTACAATGAGCAGTTCTTC.

The gene calls are TRBV14 and TRBJ2-3; 7 bases line up with TRBD2. This CDR3 has 14 residues. Germline CDR1 reads SGHDN; CDR2 reads FVKESK. V trimming: 5 bases; J trimming: 6 bases; junction bases outside the gene matches: 8. CDR3 nucleotide sequence: TGTGCCAGCAGCTCCGGGAGGACTCGCGATACGCAGTATTTT. Its translation: CASSSGRTRDTQYF.

The chain has TRBV3-1 (or the pseudogene TRBV3-2) and TRBJ2-3; D unclear. The V end lost 3 bases, the J end lost 4 bases, and 5 bases lay between the germline ends. In germline, CDR1 is LGHDT, CDR2 YNNKEL (reference sequence). This CDR3 has 12 amino acids. The CDR3 nucleotides read TGTGCCAGCAGCCACAGATCAGATACGCAGTATTTT. This gives the protein CASSHRSDTQYF.

The rearrangement joins TRBV29-1 to TRBJ2-1, with 14 bases identical to TRBD2. V was pared by 5 bases and J by 5 bases, with 17 bases of the junction left unmatched. The length of the CDR3 is 19 residues. Per the germline V gene, CDR1 is SQVTM and CDR2 is ANQGSEA. The CDR3 DNA reads as TGCAGCGTTATTCGAGAGAGGGGGGGACTAGCGGGAGATAACAATGAGCAGTTCTTC. Its protein is CSVIRERGGLAGDNNEQFF.

The chain carries TRBV11-3 and TRBJ2-1; possibly TRBD1 for D (5 bases). V lost 4 bases, J lost 0 bases, and 7 bases lay in between. The CDR3 has 14 residues. Germline-derived CDR1 and CDR2 are SGHNT and YENEEA. The CDR3 sequence is CASSSRASYNEQFF. As DNA, the CDR3 is TGTGCCAGCAGCTCCAGGGCCTCCTACAATGAGCAGTTCTTC.

The chain employs TRBV6-5 and TRBJ2-3; the match to TRBD2 covers 9 bases. V shed 6 bases and J 4 bases; nucleotides not matched to a gene: 8. The germline gives CDR1 MNHEY, CDR2 SVGAGI. This CDR3 is built from 15 residues. CDR3 bases: TGTGCCAGCAGAGATAGCGGGAGATGGGCAGATACGCAGTATTTT. Encoded protein: CASRDSGRWADTQYF.

The V gene is TRBV11-2, the J gene TRBJ2-1; 7 positions match TRBD1. Trimming at V came to 5 bases and at J to 5 bases, leaving 12 bases not matched to a gene. The CDR3 has 16 amino acids. Germline V gives CDR1 SGHAT, CDR2 FQNNGV. CDR3 sequence: CASSRTGTEFNNEQFF. CDR3 coding DNA: TGTGCCAGCAGCCGAACCGGGACAGAGTTTAACAATGAGCAGTTCTTC.

The chain has TRBV10-3 and TRBJ2-7; tentatively, D is TRBD2 (6 bases). This CDR3 comprises 14 residues. Per germline, CDR1 ENHRY and CDR2 SYGVKD. Trimming pared 0 bases from V and 2 bases from J, leaving 8 bases between. The CDR3 region is CAISESGGTYEQYF. The CDR3 region has the DNA TGTGCCATCAGTGAGTCGGGGGGTACCTACGAGCAGTACTTC.

The genes are TRBV10-2 and TRBJ2-1, with D possibly matching TRBD1 (5 bases). The CDR3 sequence is 13 residues long. V was shortened by 10 bases and J by 4 bases, with 14 bases between the two germline ends. Per germline, CDR1 WSHSY and CDR2 SAAADI. CDR3 in amino acids: CATRVDLYNEQFF. The CDR3 DNA follows: TGCGCCACCAGGGTAGATCTTTACAATGAGCAGTTCTTC.

The chain carries TRBV3-1 (or the pseudogene TRBV3-2) and TRBJ2-5; no reliable D call. This CDR3 has 17 residues. From germline, CDR1 is LGHDT and CDR2 YNNKEL (reference sequence). The V and J ends lost 0 bases and 0 bases respectively, with 14 bases between them. CDR3 in amino acids: CASSQEPPAGYQETQYF. The CDR3 DNA reads as TGTGCCAGCAGCCAAGAACCCCCCGCAGGATACCAAGAGACCCAGTACTTC.

J is TRBJ2-7 and V is TRBV7-9, with D tentatively TRBD1 (6 bases). This CDR3 region has 13 residues. Germline CDR1 is SEHNR and CDR2 is FQNEAQ (reference sequence). V was trimmed by 5 bases and J by 5 bases, leaving 13 bases between them. The CDR3 DNA reads as TGTGCCAGCAGCAGTACAGGGTCGGACGAGCAGTACTTC. This sequence encodes CASSSTGSDEQYF.

This chain uses TRBV5-1 with TRBJ1-2; D ambiguous. In germline, CDR1 is SGHRS, CDR2 YFSETQ. Trimming left V 6 bases short and J 2 bases short, with 14 bases between. This CDR3 has 14 amino acids. For the CDR3, the DNA is TGCGCCAGCATCTCCGCGGGGTGGAACTATGGCTACACCTTC. Translation gives CASISAGWNYGYTF.